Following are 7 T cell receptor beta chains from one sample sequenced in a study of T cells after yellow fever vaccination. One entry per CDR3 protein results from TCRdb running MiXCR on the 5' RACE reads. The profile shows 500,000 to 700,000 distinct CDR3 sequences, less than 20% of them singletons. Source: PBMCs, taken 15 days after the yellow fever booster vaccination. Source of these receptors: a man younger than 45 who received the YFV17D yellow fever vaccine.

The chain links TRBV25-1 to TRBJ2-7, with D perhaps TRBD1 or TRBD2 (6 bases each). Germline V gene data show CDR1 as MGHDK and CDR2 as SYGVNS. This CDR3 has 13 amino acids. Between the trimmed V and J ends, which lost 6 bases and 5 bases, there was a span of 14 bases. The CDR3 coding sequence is TGTGCCAGCAGACAGGGAGGTTCCCACGAGCAGTACTTC. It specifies CASRQGGSHEQYF.

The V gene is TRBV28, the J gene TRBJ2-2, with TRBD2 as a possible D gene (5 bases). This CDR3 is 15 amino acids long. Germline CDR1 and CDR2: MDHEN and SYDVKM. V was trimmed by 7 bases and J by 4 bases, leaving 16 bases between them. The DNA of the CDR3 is TGTGCCAGCACCTCCAGTGCGGGTGCCACCGGGGAGCTGTTTTTT. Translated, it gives CASTSSAGATGELFF.

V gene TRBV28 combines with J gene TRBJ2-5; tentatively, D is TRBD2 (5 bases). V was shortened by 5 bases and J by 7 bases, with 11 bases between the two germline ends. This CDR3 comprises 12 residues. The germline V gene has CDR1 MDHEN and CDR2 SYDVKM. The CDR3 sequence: CASSHDEGTQYF. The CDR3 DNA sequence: TGTGCCAGCAGTCACGACGAGGGGACCCAGTACTTC.

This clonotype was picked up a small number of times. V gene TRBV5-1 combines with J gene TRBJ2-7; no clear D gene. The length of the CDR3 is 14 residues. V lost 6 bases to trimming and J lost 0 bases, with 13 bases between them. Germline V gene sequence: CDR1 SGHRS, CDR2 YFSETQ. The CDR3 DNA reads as TGCGCCAGCACGATTGGAGATAGCTCCTACGAGCAGTACTTC. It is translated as CASTIGDSSYEQYF.

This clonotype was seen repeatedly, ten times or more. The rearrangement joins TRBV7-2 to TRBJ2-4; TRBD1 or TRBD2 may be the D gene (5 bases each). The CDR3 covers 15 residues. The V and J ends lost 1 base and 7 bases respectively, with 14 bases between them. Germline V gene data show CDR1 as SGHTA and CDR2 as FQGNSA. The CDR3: CASSLGGIARNIQYF. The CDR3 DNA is TGTGCCAGCAGCTTAGGGGGCATAGCGAGGAACATTCAGTACTTC.

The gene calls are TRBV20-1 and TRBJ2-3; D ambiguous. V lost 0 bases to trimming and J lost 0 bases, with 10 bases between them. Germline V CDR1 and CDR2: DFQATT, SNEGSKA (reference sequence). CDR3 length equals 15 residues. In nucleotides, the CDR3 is TGCAGTGCTAGAGATTTCGCTATTAGCACAGATACGCAGTATTTT. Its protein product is CSARDFAISTDTQYF.

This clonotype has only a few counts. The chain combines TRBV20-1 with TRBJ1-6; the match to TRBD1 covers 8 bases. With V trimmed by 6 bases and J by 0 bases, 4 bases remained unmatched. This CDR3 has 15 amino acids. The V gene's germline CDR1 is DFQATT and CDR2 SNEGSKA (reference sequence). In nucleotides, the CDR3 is TGCAGTGCAAATACAGGGGGCTCCTATAATTCACCCCTCCACTTT. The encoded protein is CSANTGGSYNSPLHF.